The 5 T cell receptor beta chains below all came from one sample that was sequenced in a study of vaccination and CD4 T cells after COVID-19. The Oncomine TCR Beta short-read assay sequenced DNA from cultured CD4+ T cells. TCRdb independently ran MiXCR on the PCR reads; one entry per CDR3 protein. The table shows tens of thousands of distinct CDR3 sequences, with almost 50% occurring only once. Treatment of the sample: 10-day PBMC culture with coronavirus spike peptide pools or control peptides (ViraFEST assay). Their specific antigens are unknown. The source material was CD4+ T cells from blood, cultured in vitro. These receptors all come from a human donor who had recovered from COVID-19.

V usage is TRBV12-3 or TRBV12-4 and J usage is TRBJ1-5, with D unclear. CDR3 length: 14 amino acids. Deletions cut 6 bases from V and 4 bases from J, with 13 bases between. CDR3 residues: CASSHYGSNQPQHF. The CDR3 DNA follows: TGTGCCAGCAGCCACTACGGCTCAAATCAGCCCCAGCATTTT.

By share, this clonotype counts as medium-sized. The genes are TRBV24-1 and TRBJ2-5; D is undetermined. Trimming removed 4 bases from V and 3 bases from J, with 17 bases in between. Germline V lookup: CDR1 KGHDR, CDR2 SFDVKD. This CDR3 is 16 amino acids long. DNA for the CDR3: TGTGCCACCAGTGACCCCCACCGGACGTATGAAGAGACCCAGTACTTC. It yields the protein CATSDPHRTYEETQYF.

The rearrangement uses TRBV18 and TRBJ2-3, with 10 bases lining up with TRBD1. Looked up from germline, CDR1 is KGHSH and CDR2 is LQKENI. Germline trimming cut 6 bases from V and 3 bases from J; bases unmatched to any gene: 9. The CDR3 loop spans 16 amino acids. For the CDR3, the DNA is TGTGCCAGCTCCCCAACCCCGGGACAGGGGACAGATACGCAGTATTTT. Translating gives CASSPTPGQGTDTQYF.

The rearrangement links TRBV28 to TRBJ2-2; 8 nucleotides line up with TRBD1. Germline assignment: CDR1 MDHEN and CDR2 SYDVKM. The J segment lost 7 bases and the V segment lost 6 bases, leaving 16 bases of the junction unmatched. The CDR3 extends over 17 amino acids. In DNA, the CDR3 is TGTGCCAGCAGGGATAAGGGCGCAGGGGGCCCCAGCGGGGAGCTGTTTTTT. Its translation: CASRDKGAGGPSGELFF.

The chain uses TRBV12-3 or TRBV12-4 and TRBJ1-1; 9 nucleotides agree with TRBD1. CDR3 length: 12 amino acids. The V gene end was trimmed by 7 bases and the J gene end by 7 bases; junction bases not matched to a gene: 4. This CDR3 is CASIKTGGEAFF. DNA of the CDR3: TGTGCCAGCATCAAGACAGGGGGTGAAGCTTTCTTT.